The clone carrying this T cell receptor (beta chain) was counted ten times or more. Its target is not known. This sample is drawn from a study of T cells in Graves' hyperthyroidism and ophthalmopathy. As for the study in general: Peripheral blood specimens were obtained at initial diagnosis, prior to any treatment. General study points: Most clonotypes expanded in thyroid above 0.001 were likewise present in blood. By a 13 V-J model, ophthalmopathy was set apart from stable hyperthyroidism.

Template material for amplifying TCR beta CDR3 regions consisted of RNA transcripts. HTBI primers were employed in a first-round RT-PCR of the TCR CDR3. TCRdb recomputed calls from the multiplex PCR reads with MiXCR, one row per CDR3 protein. The data show roughly 750,000 distinct CDR3 sequences, about a sixth seen once. Germline loops: CDR1 GTSNPN, CDR2 SVGIG (reference sequence). This CDR3 is built from 16 residues. V lost 3 bases and J lost 4; bases outside the gene matches: 11. Out of about 10 ml of fresh peripheral blood came the PBMCs. The genes are TRBV30 and TRBJ2-1; 8 bases map to TRBD2. The sequence came from a man between 18 and 35 years old with Graves' hyperthyroidism. Sequenced input: blood. CDR3 DNA sequence: TGTGCCTGGAGACACCCCGGGACTAGGCGGTACAATGAGCAGTTCTTC. Encoded protein: CAWRHPGTRRYNEQFF.